This TCR beta chain emerged from a study of CD8 T cells in Susac syndrome. About 0.45 to 1 ug RNA was reverse transcribed with random hexamers. TCRdb analysed the immunoSEQ multiplex PCR reads with MiXCR anew, one entry per CDR3 protein. The sample has more than 200,000 distinct CDR3 sequences, around 90% seen once; the top ten hold about 0.12%. Sequenced sample: CD8+ T cells from PBMCs. The receptor comes from a human donor with multiple sclerosis.

CDR3 sequence (DNA): TGCGCCAGCAGAGCCGGGACGAGTCTAGTCAATGAGCAGTTCTTC. It translates to CASRAGTSLVNEQFF. The chain employs TRBV4-3 and TRBJ2-1; D tentatively reads TRBD1 or TRBD2 (5 bases each). The CDR3 has 15 residues. Deletions cut 6 bases from V and 6 bases from J, with 18 bases between. Germline lookup yields CDR1 LGHNA and CDR2 YSLEER.